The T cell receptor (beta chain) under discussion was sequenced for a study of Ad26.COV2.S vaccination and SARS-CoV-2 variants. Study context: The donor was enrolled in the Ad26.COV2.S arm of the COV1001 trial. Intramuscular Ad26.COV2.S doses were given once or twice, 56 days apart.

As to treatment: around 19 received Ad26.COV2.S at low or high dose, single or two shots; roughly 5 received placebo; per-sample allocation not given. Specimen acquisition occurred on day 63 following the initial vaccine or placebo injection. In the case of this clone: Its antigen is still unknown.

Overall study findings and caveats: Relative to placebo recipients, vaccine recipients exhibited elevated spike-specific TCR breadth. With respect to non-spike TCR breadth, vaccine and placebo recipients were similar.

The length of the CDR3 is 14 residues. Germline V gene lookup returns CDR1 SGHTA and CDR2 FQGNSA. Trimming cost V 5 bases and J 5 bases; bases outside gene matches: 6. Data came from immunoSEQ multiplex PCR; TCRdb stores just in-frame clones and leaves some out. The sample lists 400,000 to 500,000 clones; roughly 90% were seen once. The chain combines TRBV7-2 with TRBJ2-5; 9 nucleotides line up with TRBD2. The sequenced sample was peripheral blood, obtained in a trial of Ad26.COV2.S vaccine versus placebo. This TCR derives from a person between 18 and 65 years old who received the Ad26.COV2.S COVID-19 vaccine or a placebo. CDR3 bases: TGTGCCAGCAGCGGTAGCGGGGGCGGGGAGACCCAGTACTTC. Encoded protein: CASSGSGGGETQYF.